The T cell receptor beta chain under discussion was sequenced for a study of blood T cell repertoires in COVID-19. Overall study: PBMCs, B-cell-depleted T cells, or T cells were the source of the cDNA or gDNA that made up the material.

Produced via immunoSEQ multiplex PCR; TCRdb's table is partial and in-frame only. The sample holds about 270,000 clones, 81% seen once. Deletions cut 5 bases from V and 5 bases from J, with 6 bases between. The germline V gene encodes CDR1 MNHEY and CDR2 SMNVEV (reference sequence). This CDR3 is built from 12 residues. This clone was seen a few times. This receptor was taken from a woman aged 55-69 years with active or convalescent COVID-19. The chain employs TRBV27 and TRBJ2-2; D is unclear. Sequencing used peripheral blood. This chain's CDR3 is CASSRVTGELFF. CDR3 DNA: TGTGCCAGCAGTCGAGTAACCGGGGAGCTGTTTTTT.